This TCR beta chain is from a study of blood T cell repertoires in COVID-19. Of note for this clone: Germline is not matched at one junction end, which may reflect a read error.

Sequencing was performed with immunoSEQ multiplex PCR; in TCRdb, only in-frame clones are kept and a portion is missing. The sample yields 200,000 to 300,000 clones, 80% to 90% seen once. Assignments of participants to cohorts depended upon their own reported clinical history. The CDR3 is made up of 12 amino acids. Germline CDR1 reads MDHEN; CDR2 reads SYDVKM. The specimen sequenced was PBMCs or T cells enriched from blood (not recorded which). This sequence originates from a woman in her twenties or thirties who had recovered from COVID-19. The chain employs TRBV28 and TRBJ2-1; 8 bases are shared with TRBD2. CDR3 sequence: CSSGSNWDEQFF. In DNA form, the CDR3 reads TGTTCCAGCGGGAGTAACTGGGATGAGCAGTTCTTC.